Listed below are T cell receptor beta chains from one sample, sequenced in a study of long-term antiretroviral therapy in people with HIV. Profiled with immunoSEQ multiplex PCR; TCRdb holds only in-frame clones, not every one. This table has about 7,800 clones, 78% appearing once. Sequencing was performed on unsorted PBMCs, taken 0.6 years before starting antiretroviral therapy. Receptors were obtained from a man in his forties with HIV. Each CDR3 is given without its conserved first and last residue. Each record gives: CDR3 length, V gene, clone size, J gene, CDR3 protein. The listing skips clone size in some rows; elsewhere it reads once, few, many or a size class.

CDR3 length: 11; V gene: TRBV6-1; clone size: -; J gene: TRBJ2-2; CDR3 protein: ASSPTAIGELF
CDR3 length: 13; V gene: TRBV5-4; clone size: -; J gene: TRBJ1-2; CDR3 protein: ASSPDGTENYGYT
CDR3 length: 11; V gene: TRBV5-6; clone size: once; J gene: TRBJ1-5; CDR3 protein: ASSLSGGRAQH
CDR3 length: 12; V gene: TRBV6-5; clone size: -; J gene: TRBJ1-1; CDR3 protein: ASSYGRLNTEAF
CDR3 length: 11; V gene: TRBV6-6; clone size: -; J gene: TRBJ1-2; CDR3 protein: ASSSSGTHGYT
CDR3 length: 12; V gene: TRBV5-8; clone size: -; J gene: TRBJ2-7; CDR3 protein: ASSLRQGYYEQY
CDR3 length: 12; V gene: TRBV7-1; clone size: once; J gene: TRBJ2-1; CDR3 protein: ASSLVLEGNEQF
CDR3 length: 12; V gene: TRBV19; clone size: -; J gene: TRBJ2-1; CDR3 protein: ASSIKKGITEQF
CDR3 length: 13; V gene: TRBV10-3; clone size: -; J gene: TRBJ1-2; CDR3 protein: AISESVGGNYGYT
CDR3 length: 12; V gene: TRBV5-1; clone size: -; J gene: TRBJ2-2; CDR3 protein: ASSLAQGSGELF
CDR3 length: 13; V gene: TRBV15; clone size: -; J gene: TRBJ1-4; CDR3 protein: ATSIQRGPNEKLF
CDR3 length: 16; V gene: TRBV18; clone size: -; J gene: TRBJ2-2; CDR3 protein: ASSPQERDRVNTGELF
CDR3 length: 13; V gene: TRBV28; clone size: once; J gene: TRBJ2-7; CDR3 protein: ASSFGTGYSYEQY
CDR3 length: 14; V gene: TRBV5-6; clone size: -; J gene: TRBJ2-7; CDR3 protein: ASSFRQGSIPYEQY
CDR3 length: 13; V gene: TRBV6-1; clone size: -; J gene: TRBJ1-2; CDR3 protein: ASGTRQGAVNGYT
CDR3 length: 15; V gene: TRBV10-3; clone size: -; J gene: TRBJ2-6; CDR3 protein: AISGVGQISGANVLT
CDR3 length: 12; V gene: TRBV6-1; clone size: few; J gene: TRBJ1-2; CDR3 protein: ASSEQERRPGYT
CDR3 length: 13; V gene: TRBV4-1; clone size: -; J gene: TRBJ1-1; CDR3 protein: ASSLEFRDGTEAF
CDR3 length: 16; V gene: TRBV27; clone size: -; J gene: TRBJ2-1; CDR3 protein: ASSLRGLAGALPEEQF
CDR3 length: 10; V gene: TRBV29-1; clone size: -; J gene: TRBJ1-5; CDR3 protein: SVAGANQPQH
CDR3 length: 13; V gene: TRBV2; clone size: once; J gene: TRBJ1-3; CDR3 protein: ASSEASSSGNTIY
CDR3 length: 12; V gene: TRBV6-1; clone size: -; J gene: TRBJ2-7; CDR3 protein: ASSDFGGNYEQY
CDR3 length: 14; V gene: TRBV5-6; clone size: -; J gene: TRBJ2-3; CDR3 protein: ASSLRQGERTDTQY
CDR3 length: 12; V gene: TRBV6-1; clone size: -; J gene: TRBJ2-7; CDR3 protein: ASRDPAPTYEQY
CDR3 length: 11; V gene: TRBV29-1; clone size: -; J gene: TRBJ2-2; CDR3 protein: SVVGQNTGELF
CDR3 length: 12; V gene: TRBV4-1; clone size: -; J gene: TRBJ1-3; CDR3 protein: ASSDTRGGNTIY
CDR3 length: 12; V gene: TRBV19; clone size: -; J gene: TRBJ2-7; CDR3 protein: ASSIGRQGYEQY
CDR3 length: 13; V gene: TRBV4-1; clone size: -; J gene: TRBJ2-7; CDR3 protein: ASSPGTASSYEQY
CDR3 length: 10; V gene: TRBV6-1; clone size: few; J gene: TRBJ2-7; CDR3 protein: ASRQEGTSGH
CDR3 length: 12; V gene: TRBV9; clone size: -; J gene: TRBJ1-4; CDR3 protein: ASSVGGQDEKLF
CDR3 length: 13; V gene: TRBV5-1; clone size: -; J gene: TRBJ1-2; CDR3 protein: ASSLAGAPRDGYT
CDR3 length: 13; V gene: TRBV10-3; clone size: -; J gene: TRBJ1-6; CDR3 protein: AISEKVQFNSPLH
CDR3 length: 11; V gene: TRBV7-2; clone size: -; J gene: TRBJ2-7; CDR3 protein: ASSLLTSYEQY
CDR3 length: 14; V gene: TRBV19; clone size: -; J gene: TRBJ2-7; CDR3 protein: ASSFTGTSGSYEQY
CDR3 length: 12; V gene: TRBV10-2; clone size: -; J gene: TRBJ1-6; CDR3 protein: ASSEERYNSPLH
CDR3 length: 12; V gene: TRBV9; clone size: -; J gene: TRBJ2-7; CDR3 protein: ASSMDSNSYEQY
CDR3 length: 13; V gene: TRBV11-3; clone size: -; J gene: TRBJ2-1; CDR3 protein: ASSLGDISYNEQF
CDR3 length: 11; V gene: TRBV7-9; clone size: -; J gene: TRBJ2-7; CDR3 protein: ASSDGLTYEQY
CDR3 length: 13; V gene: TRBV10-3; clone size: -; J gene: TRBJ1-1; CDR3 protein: AITNPAFSRTEAF